This T cell receptor (beta chain) emerged from a study of T cells in localized non-small cell lung cancer. Regarding the study as a whole: A single tumor region was sequenced, leaving heterogeneity possible. Adjacent lung had a median around 60 of the 100 largest tumor clones. Tumor showed lower T cell clonality than uninvolved adjacent lung, where it was highest.

Assay: immunoSEQ multiplex PCR; the TCRdb copy retains only in-frame clones and omits some. The table has 45,000 to 55,000 clones, about nine tenths seen once. About this clone: Its antigen is unidentified.

The V end lost 0 bases, the J end lost 11 bases, and 18 bases lay between the germline ends. Germline V CDR1 and CDR2: SGDLS, YYNGEE. This CDR3 region has 15 residues. V usage is TRBV9 and J usage is TRBJ2-1; D is perhaps TRBD2 (6 bases). The receptor was derived from a male donor aged 60 or over with stage III squamous cell lung carcinoma. Sequenced material: peripheral blood, taken before any cancer treatment. The CDR3 DNA reads TGTGCCAGCAGCGTAGCTCTCCCGGGCGGGGAAAAGCAGTTCTTC. This gives the protein CASSVALPGGEKQFF.